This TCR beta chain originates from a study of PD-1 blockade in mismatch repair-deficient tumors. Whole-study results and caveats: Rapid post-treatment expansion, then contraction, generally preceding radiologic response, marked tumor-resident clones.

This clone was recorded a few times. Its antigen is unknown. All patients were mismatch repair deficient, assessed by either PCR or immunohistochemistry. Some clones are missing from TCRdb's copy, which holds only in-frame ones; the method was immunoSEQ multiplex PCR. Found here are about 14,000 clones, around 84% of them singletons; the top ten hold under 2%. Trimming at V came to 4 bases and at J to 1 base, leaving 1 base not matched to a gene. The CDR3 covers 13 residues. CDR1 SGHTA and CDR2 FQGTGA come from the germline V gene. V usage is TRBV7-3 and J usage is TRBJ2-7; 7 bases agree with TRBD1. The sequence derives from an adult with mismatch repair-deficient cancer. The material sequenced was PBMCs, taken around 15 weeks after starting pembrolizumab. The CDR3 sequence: CASSWDSSYEQYF. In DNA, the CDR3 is TGTGCCAGCAGCTGGGACAGTTCCTACGAGCAGTACTTC.